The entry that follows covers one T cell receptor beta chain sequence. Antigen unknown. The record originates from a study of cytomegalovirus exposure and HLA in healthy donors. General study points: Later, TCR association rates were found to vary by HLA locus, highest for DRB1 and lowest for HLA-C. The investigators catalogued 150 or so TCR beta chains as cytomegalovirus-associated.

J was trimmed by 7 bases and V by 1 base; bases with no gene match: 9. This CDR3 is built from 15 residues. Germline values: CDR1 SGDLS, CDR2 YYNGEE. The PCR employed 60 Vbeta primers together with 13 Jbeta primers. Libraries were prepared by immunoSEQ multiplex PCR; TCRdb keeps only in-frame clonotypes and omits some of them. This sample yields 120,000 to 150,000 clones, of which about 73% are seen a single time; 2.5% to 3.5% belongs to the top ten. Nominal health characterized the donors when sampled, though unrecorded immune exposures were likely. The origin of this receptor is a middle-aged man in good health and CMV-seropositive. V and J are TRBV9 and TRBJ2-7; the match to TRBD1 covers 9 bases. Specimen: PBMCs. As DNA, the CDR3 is TGTGCCAGCAGCGTAACCGGGACAGGGAGGGTGGAGCAGTACTTC. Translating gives CASSVTGTGRVEQYF.